The T cell receptor beta chain under discussion was sequenced for a study of T cell repertoires in cytomegalovirus infection (dated by TCRdb to between 2018 and 2021). Concerning the study at large: Because public TCR beta signatures pointed to carriage of CMV infection together with the matching HLA type, the HLA type of each donor mattered for the analysis. Results the study describes overall, beyond this receptor: The ex vivo response was dominated by HLA-C-restricted CMV-specific TCR beta clonotypes, which also provided the single most frequent clonotype in two of eight donors. Carriers of CMV infection plus the relevant HLA type were discriminated by the cumulative frequency of public TCR beta family members in the study cohort and in an independent approximately 360-donor cohort.

This clonotype appeared many times. No cognate antigen has been identified for it. Within one base of it there is no much larger clone, and no base qualities were kept. Sequencing was carried out with an Illumina HiSeq 1500. TCRdb trimmed the raw reads at Q25, called clones with MiXCR and kept productive beta chains. Identical CDR3 protein sequences are pooled into one entry, listed with their most common genes and DNA. This sample has approximately 490,000 distinct CDR3 sequences in its table, and 10% to 12% of those were observed once. The ten largest clones add up to 9.5% to 13% of the sample. The sample comprised PBMCs. The source of this sequence is a human donor in good health (CMV status not recorded). Some clones in this sample may be carry-over from other donors' samples.

The CDR3 corresponds to CASSHPKLWARLAGDNEQFF. Here is the DNA: TGCGCCAGCAGTCATCCCAAGCTATGGGCTCGTCTAGCGGGAGACAATGAGCAGTTCTTC. This chain joins TRBV23-1 to TRBJ2-1; the junction holds 10 bases that match TRBD2. TRBV23-1 is an ORF, and what it does is uncertain. V is trimmed back by 3 bases and J by 5 bases, and the junction contains 19 bases that no gene match accounts for. From its cysteine to its phenylalanine, the CDR3 spans 20 amino acids. The CDR3 DNA has 60 bases and is translated from base 1.